The entry below describes one T cell receptor (beta chain). No per-base quality is available; no much larger clone lies one base away. For TCR profiling, total RNA from no fewer than 8,500 sorted tetramer+ CD8 T cells was reverse transcribed into cDNA. PCR amplification of CDR3 regions used primers annealing to V and J regions and added unique molecular identifiers so that templates could be tracked. The immunoSEQ platform, including its sequencing and error-correction standards, was used to profile TCRalpha and TCRbeta chains. Per the authors' processing: Clonal copy numbers were corrected for sequencing and PCR errors, and CDR3s were defined according to IMGT conventions. Analysis was restricted to productive rearrangements and was performed with immunoSEQ Analyzer versions 2.0 and 3.0, and gene-pairing frequencies were further processed in Microsoft Excel. Circos plots were used to visualize V-J pairings, and MEME plus a custom motifSearch program were used to find CDR3 motifs. The probability of generation of TCR sequences was calculated using the OLGA algorithm. Clonotypes found at both visits were termed persistent, clonotypes found only in the acute phase were termed nonpersistent, and clonotypes found only at convalescence were termed de novo. Any amino acid clonotype used by more than one donor was defined as a public TCR. Drawn from immuneACCESS, this table holds only the in-frame rearrangements with V and J called that TCRdb kept. Clones are partly lost; checked studies trace under half to an unresolved V gene and leave the rest unexplained. V, J and clone size are those of that table, while D and trimming were read from the DNA. The sample has roughly 2,300 clones on record, approximately 67% of them singletons. 51% of the sample is held by the ten biggest clonotypes.

This sample is drawn from a study of blood T cell repertoires in acute mononucleosis (dated by TCRdb to about 2020). The study in broad terms: To capture the primary response, acute-phase samples were obtained within 2 weeks of when symptoms began. In the acute phase, YVL-BR-specific cells accounted for a mean of roughly 1.9% of blood CD8 T cells, and GLC-BM-specific cells for a mean of approximately 0.99%. The mean blood EBV load was about 3.8 log10 genome copies per million B cells in acute infection and about 2.6 at convalescence.

The sample's time point label, in plain terms: acute infectious mononucleosis, at clinical presentation within 2 weeks of symptom onset (visit 1). The study tracked CD8 T cell responses to two immunodominant EBV epitopes, BRLF1 109 (YVL-BR) and BMLF1 280 (GLC-BM), over primary infection. Primary EBV infection was indicated by a positive serum heterophile antibody test and EBV viral capsid antigen-specific IgM. As a first step, magnetic positive selection (MACS) was used to enrich total CD8 T cells from the PBMCs. A FACSAria III was used to sort live CD3+ CD8+ tetramer+ cells to a purity above 90%. A PE-conjugated tetramer loaded with the BMLF1 280-288 peptide was used for cell sorting. After tetramer sorting, TCR repertoires of EBV epitope-specific CD8 T cells were deep-sequenced directly ex vivo at acute infection and at convalescence. The donors were three individuals between 18 and 29 years old who had clinical acute infectious mononucleosis along with laboratory evidence of primary EBV infection. Heparinized peripheral blood was drawn at clinical presentation with mononucleosis symptoms and again about 6 months later. Ficoll-Paque density gradient centrifugation was used to isolate PBMCs.

From cysteine to phenylalanine, the CDR3 is 16 amino acids long. Only CDR3 DNA is held: 48 bases, read in frame from base 1. General study outcomes and caveats: Both chains appeared to be involved in GLC-BM selection, with public TCRbeta motifs on BV14-BJ2 and BV20-BJ1 together with a TCRalpha motif on AV5-AJ31. Just around 8.5% of the unique acute clonotypes remained in convalescence, but these persisting clonotypes accounted for most of the response, and new, diverse de novo clonotypes seemingly replaced the other acute clonotypes. Because only a fraction of each donor's blood was analyzed, sampling error might partly explain the low overlap between acute and convalescent clonotypes. With only a few donors in the cohort, group averages were based on very few individuals.

Sequenced here: EBV GLC epitope tetramer+ CD8+ T cells sorted from PBMCs, sampled during acute infectious mononucleosis. Taken with the paper, the label for cell subset or site translates to: CD8 T cells binding tetramer with EBV BMLF1 280-288 peptide (GLC-BM). The receptor was derived from a woman aged 18-29 years with infectious mononucleosis caused by EBV. The chain links TRBV21-1 with TRBJ2-1; whether TRBD2, the table's D call, matches the DNA was not checked. TRBV21-1 is a pseudogene segment. In nucleotides, the sequence is TGTGCCAGCAGCTCCTTCACGAGGGGGGGCCGAGGAGAGCAGTTCTTC. Its protein reads: CASSSFTRGGRGEQFF.